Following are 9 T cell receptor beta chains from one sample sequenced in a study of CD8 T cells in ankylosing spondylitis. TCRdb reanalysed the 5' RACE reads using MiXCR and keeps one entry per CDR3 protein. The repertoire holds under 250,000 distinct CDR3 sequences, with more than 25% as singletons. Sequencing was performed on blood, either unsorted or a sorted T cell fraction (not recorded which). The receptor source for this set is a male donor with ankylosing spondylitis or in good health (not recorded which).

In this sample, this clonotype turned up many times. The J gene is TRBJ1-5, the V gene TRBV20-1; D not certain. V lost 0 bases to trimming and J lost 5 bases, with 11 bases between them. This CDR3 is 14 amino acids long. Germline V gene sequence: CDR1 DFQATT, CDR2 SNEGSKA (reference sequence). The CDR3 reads CSARDPYHDQPQHF. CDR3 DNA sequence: TGCAGTGCTAGAGACCCCTACCATGATCAGCCCCAGCATTTT.

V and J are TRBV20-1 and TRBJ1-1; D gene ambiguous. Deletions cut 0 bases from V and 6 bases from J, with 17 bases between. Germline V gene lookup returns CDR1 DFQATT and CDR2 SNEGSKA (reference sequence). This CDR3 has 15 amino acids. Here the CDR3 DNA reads TGCAGTGCTAGAGAAACTTTGGACTGGGCATCTGAAGCTTTCTTT. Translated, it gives CSARETLDWASEAFF.

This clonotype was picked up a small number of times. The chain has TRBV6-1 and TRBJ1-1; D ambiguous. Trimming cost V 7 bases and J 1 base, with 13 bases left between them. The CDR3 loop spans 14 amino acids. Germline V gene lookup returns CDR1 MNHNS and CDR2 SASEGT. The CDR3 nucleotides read TGTGCCAGCACCCCAGGCCGTGGGAACACTGAAGCTTTCTTT. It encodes CASTPGRGNTEAFF.

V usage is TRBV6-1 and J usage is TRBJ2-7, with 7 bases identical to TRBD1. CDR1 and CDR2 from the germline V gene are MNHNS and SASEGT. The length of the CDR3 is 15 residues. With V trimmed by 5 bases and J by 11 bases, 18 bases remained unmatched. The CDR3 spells CASSPFSVDRSVKYF. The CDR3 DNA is TGTGCCAGCAGTCCCTTCTCAGTGGACAGGAGTGTGAAGTACTTC.

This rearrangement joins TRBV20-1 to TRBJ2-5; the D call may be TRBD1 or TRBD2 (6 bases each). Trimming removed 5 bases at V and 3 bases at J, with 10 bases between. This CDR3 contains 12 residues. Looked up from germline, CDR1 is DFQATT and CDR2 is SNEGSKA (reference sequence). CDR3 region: CSASEGEETQYF. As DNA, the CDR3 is TGCAGTGCTTCGGAGGGGGAAGAGACCCAGTACTTC.

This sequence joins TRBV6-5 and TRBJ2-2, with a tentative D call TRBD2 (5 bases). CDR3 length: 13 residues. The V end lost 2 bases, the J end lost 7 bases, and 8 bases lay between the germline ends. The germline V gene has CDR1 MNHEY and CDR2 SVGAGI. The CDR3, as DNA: TGTGCCAGCAGTTACCCAGGAGGCGGGGAGCTGTTTTTT. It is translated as CASSYPGGGELFF.

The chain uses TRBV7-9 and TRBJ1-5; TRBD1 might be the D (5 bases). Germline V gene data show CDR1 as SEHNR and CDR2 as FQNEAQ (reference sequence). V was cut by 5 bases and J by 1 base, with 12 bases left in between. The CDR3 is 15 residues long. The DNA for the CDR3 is TGTGCCAGCAGCACGGGGCATACCAGCAATCAGCCCCAGCATTTT. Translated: CASSTGHTSNQPQHF. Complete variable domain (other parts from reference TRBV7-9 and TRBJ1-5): DTGVSQNPRHKITKRGQNVTFRCDPISEHNRLYWYRQTLGQGPEFLTYFQNEAQLEKSRLLSDRFSAERPKGSFSTLEIQRTEQGDSAMYLCASSTGHTSNQPQHFGDGTRLSIL.

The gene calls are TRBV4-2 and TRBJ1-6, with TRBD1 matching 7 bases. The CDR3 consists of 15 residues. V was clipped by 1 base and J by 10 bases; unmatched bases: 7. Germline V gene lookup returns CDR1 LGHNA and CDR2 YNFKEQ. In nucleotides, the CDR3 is TGTGCCAGCAGCCAAGCCGAGACAGGGTTCTCACCCCTCCACTTT. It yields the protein CASSQAETGFSPLHF.

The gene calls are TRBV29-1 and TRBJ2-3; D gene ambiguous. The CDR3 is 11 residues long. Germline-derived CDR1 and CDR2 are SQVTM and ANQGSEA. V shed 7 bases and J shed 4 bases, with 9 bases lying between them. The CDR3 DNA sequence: TGCAGCGGCGAATGGGCAGATACGCAGTATTTT. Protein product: CSGEWADTQYF.